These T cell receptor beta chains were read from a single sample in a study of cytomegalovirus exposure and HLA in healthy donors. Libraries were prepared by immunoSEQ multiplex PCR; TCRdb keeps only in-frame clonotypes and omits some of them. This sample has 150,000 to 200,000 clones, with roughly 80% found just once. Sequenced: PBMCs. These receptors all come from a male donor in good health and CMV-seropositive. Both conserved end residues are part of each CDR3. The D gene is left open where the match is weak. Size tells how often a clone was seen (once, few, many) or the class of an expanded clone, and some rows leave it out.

cdr3_nt: TGTGCCAGCAGCCTGGGTTGGGCAGGGGAAGAGACCCAGTACTTC; cdr3_aa: CASSLGWAGEETQYF; d_call: .; j_call: TRBJ2-5; clone_size: many; v_call: TRBV11-2; cdr3_length: 15
cdr3_nt: TGTGCCTGGAGGACAGGGGGCGGGGGGACTGAAGCTTTCTTT; cdr3_aa: CAWRTGGGGTEAFF; d_call: TRBD1; j_call: TRBJ1-1; clone_size: few; v_call: TRBV30; cdr3_length: 14
cdr3_nt: TGTGCCAGTAGTCTCCGAACAGGGGTCGGCGAGCAGTACTTC; cdr3_aa: CASSLRTGVGEQYF; d_call: TRBD1; j_call: TRBJ2-7; clone_size: .; v_call: TRBV19; cdr3_length: 14
cdr3_nt: TGTGCCAGCAGGCGGAACAGGGAGCCCACGAACACTGAAGCTTTCTTT; cdr3_aa: CASRRNREPTNTEAFF; d_call: .; j_call: TRBJ1-1; clone_size: .; v_call: TRBV7-8; cdr3_length: 16
cdr3_nt: TGTGCCAGTATAGGCACAGGGGGCCCCTTAGGGGGCTACACCTTC; cdr3_aa: CASIGTGGPLGGYTF; d_call: TRBD1; j_call: TRBJ1-2; clone_size: .; v_call: TRBV19; cdr3_length: 15
cdr3_nt: .; cdr3_aa: CAWGPGNF; d_call: .; j_call: TRBJ2-7; clone_size: .; v_call: TRBV30; cdr3_length: 8
cdr3_nt: TGTGCCAGCACCCCCCCTAGCGGGATGAACGGGGAGCTGTTTTTT; cdr3_aa: CASTPPSGMNGELFF; d_call: TRBD2; j_call: TRBJ2-2; clone_size: .; v_call: TRBV7-2; cdr3_length: 15
cdr3_nt: TGCGCCAGCACCTCTGGACTGATGAACACTGAAGCTTTCTTT; cdr3_aa: CASTSGLMNTEAFF; d_call: .; j_call: TRBJ1-1; clone_size: .; v_call: TRBV5-1; cdr3_length: 14
cdr3_nt: TGTGCCAGCAGTAGGGGAAAACTGTTTTTT; cdr3_aa: CASSRGKLFF; d_call: .; j_call: TRBJ1-4; clone_size: .; v_call: TRBV28; cdr3_length: 10
cdr3_nt: TGTGCCAGCAAAGTAGACAGGGACTCTGGAAACACCATATATTTT; cdr3_aa: CASKVDRDSGNTIYF; d_call: TRBD1; j_call: TRBJ1-3; clone_size: .; v_call: TRBV6-1; cdr3_length: 15
cdr3_nt: TGTGCCAGTACTCTAGGGTCAGGGGGCACTGGCTATGGCTACACCTTC; cdr3_aa: CASTLGSGGTGYGYTF; d_call: TRBD1; j_call: TRBJ1-2; clone_size: .; v_call: TRBV28; cdr3_length: 16
cdr3_nt: TGCGCCAGCAGCCCCGGCTCGCGGGTGGTCACCGGGGAGCTGTTTTTT; cdr3_aa: CASSPGSRVVTGELFF; d_call: .; j_call: TRBJ2-2; clone_size: .; v_call: TRBV5-1; cdr3_length: 16
cdr3_nt: TGTGCCAGCAGCGGGGTGGGTGTACTCAGCGCCTCCTACAATGAGCAGTTCTTC; cdr3_aa: CASSGVGVLSASYNEQFF; d_call: .; j_call: TRBJ2-1; clone_size: .; v_call: TRBV9; cdr3_length: 18
cdr3_nt: TGTGCCTGCTACGGACAGGGACCCGGGGAGCTGTTTTTT; cdr3_aa: CACYGQGPGELFF; d_call: TRBD1; j_call: TRBJ2-2; clone_size: .; v_call: TRBV30; cdr3_length: 13
cdr3_nt: TGTGCCAGCAGTGTGACTACTAGCGGTTCCTACGAGCAGTACTTC; cdr3_aa: CASSVTTSGSYEQYF; d_call: TRBD2; j_call: TRBJ2-7; clone_size: .; v_call: TRBV6-1; cdr3_length: 15
cdr3_nt: TGCGCCAGCAGCTCGGGGGGGCCAGACAACTACGAGCAGTACTTC; cdr3_aa: CASSSGGPDNYEQYF; d_call: TRBD2; j_call: TRBJ2-7; clone_size: .; v_call: TRBV5-1; cdr3_length: 15
cdr3_nt: TGTGCCTGCACGGGACAGGGGGCCCGGTTCGAGCAGTACTTC; cdr3_aa: CACTGQGARFEQYF; d_call: TRBD1; j_call: TRBJ2-7; clone_size: .; v_call: TRBV30; cdr3_length: 14
cdr3_nt: TGTGCCAGCTCACCAGGGGGACAGGGCCATCAGCCCCAGCATTTT; cdr3_aa: CASSPGGQGHQPQHF; d_call: TRBD1; j_call: TRBJ1-5; clone_size: .; v_call: TRBV18; cdr3_length: 15
cdr3_nt: TGTGCCAGCTCACCGTTACGGACAGCCTATAATGAAAAACTGTTTTTT; cdr3_aa: CASSPLRTAYNEKLFF; d_call: .; j_call: TRBJ1-4; clone_size: .; v_call: TRBV18; cdr3_length: 16
cdr3_nt: TGTGCCAGCAGCTCCGGGTCTGGAGAGACCCAGTACTTC; cdr3_aa: CASSSGSGETQYF; d_call: .; j_call: TRBJ2-5; clone_size: .; v_call: TRBV7-9; cdr3_length: 13
cdr3_nt: TGTGCCAGCAGTGGGGGACAAGGGATCTATGGCTACACCTTC; cdr3_aa: CASSGGQGIYGYTF; d_call: .; j_call: TRBJ1-2; clone_size: .; v_call: TRBV28; cdr3_length: 14
cdr3_nt: TGTGCCAGCAGCTTTGGTACAGGGGGCAATGAGCAGTTCTTC; cdr3_aa: CASSFGTGGNEQFF; d_call: TRBD1; j_call: TRBJ2-1; clone_size: .; v_call: TRBV7-6; cdr3_length: 14
cdr3_nt: TGCGCCAGCCATGAGGTCCAGCGGGGATACAATGAGCAGTTCTTC; cdr3_aa: CASHEVQRGYNEQFF; d_call: TRBD2; j_call: TRBJ2-1; clone_size: .; v_call: TRBV5-1; cdr3_length: 15
cdr3_nt: TGCGCCAGCAGCCAAGATAGACTAGCGGGGTACGAGCAGTACTTC; cdr3_aa: CASSQDRLAGYEQYF; d_call: TRBD2; j_call: TRBJ2-7; clone_size: .; v_call: TRBV4-3; cdr3_length: 15
cdr3_nt: TGTGCCAGCTCATCGACAGGGTACTTGAACACTGAAGCTTTCTTT; cdr3_aa: CASSSTGYLNTEAFF; d_call: TRBD1; j_call: TRBJ1-1; clone_size: few; v_call: TRBV18; cdr3_length: 15
cdr3_nt: TGCGCCAGCAGCCAAGAAAAGTTGGCGGGGAATTTTCTCTACGAGCAGTACTTC; cdr3_aa: CASSQEKLAGNFLYEQYF; d_call: .; j_call: TRBJ2-7; clone_size: .; v_call: TRBV4-1; cdr3_length: 18
cdr3_nt: TGTGCCTGGAGTAGGTCTAGCGGGTTCCAGGGCTACACCTTC; cdr3_aa: CAWSRSSGFQGYTF; d_call: .; j_call: TRBJ1-2; clone_size: .; v_call: TRBV30; cdr3_length: 14
cdr3_nt: TGCGCCAGCAGCCGGATTTCGGGGGGCACCGGGGAGCTGTTTTTT; cdr3_aa: CASSRISGGTGELFF; d_call: TRBD2; j_call: TRBJ2-2; clone_size: .; v_call: TRBV5-1; cdr3_length: 15
cdr3_nt: TGTGCCAGCAGTTACTCGTGGGAGGGGACATCCGACGAGCAGTACTTC; cdr3_aa: CASSYSWEGTSDEQYF; d_call: .; j_call: TRBJ2-7; clone_size: .; v_call: TRBV6-5; cdr3_length: 16
cdr3_nt: TGTGCCACCAGCTTCGGGACAGGGAATTCACCCCTCCACTTT; cdr3_aa: CATSFGTGNSPLHF; d_call: TRBD1; j_call: TRBJ1-6; clone_size: .; v_call: TRBV15; cdr3_length: 14
cdr3_nt: TGTGCCAGCAGCTCCGCGACAGACTATGGCTACACCTTC; cdr3_aa: CASSSATDYGYTF; d_call: .; j_call: TRBJ1-2; clone_size: once; v_call: TRBV5-4; cdr3_length: 13
cdr3_nt: TGTGCCAGCAGCAAAGAGCGGGGGGGAAAGGCGGATGGCTACACCTTC; cdr3_aa: CASSKERGGKADGYTF; d_call: .; j_call: TRBJ1-2; clone_size: .; v_call: TRBV21-1; cdr3_length: 16
cdr3_nt: TGTGCCAGCAGCCAAGGCAGCGGCGAGACCCAGTACTTC; cdr3_aa: CASSQGSGETQYF; d_call: .; j_call: TRBJ2-5; clone_size: once; v_call: TRBV27; cdr3_length: 13
cdr3_nt: TGTGCCAGCAGCGTAATGGATGACGACAGTGAGCAGTTCTTC; cdr3_aa: CASSVMDDDSEQFF; d_call: .; j_call: TRBJ2-1; clone_size: few; v_call: TRBV9; cdr3_length: 14
cdr3_nt: TGTGCCAGCAGCGTAGATCCGGGACAGGGGGCCTACGAGCAGTACTTC; cdr3_aa: CASSVDPGQGAYEQYF; d_call: TRBD1; j_call: TRBJ2-7; clone_size: .; v_call: TRBV5-4; cdr3_length: 16
cdr3_nt: TGTGCCAGTAGTACAAGGGGCACCTACGAGCAGTACTTC; cdr3_aa: CASSTRGTYEQYF; d_call: .; j_call: TRBJ2-7; clone_size: .; v_call: TRBV19; cdr3_length: 13
cdr3_nt: TGTGCCAGTACCCTGATGACAGGACTCAACTATGGCTACACCTTC; cdr3_aa: CASTLMTGLNYGYTF; d_call: .; j_call: TRBJ1-2; clone_size: .; v_call: TRBV19; cdr3_length: 15
cdr3_nt: TGTGCCAGCAGTGCACAGGGGGGACGTTTTCGCTACACCTTC; cdr3_aa: CASSAQGGRFRYTF; d_call: TRBD1; j_call: TRBJ1-2; clone_size: .; v_call: TRBV6-5; cdr3_length: 14
cdr3_nt: TGCAGCGTTGAAGGGGAAACAGGGGCGAACACTGAAGCTTTCTTT; cdr3_aa: CSVEGETGANTEAFF; d_call: TRBD1; j_call: TRBJ1-1; clone_size: .; v_call: TRBV29-1; cdr3_length: 15
cdr3_nt: TGTGCCAGCATTCGGTCACAGGGGGCAACTGAAGCTTTCTTT; cdr3_aa: CASIRSQGATEAFF; d_call: TRBD1; j_call: TRBJ1-1; clone_size: .; v_call: TRBV6-5; cdr3_length: 14
cdr3_nt: TGTGCCACCAGCAGAGACGAGGGGGCGGTGAACACTGAAGCTTTCTTT; cdr3_aa: CATSRDEGAVNTEAFF; d_call: TRBD1; j_call: TRBJ1-1; clone_size: .; v_call: TRBV15; cdr3_length: 16
cdr3_nt: TGTGCCAGCAGCGTAGCGGGTGGTGCAGATACGCAGTATTTT; cdr3_aa: CASSVAGGADTQYF; d_call: .; j_call: TRBJ2-3; clone_size: .; v_call: TRBV9; cdr3_length: 14
cdr3_nt: TGTGCCAGCAGTTACGGACTCCGGGGCACCATATATTTT; cdr3_aa: CASSYGLRGTIYF; d_call: .; j_call: TRBJ1-3; clone_size: .; v_call: TRBV6-5; cdr3_length: 13
cdr3_nt: TGCAGCGTTCATGGGGACAGGGGGATGGATGGCTACACCTTC; cdr3_aa: CSVHGDRGMDGYTF; d_call: TRBD1; j_call: TRBJ1-2; clone_size: .; v_call: TRBV29-1; cdr3_length: 14
cdr3_nt: TGCGCCAGCAGCCATAAAGACAGGGGCCTCAGGGATGGCTACACCTTC; cdr3_aa: CASSHKDRGLRDGYTF; d_call: TRBD1; j_call: TRBJ1-2; clone_size: .; v_call: TRBV4-3; cdr3_length: 16
cdr3_nt: TGTGCCAGCAGTGAACTCGGTTCCTCCTATAATTCACCCCTCCACTTT; cdr3_aa: CASSELGSSYNSPLHF; d_call: .; j_call: TRBJ1-6; clone_size: .; v_call: TRBV6-1; cdr3_length: 16
cdr3_nt: TGTGCCAGTAGTTTCCGACTTGGGGAGCAGTTCTTC; cdr3_aa: CASSFRLGEQFF; d_call: .; j_call: TRBJ2-1; clone_size: once; v_call: TRBV19; cdr3_length: 12
cdr3_nt: TGTGCCAGCAGCTCGAAGGCAGGGGGCCAAGAGACCCAGTACTTC; cdr3_aa: CASSSKAGGQETQYF; d_call: TRBD1; j_call: TRBJ2-5; clone_size: .; v_call: TRBV7-7; cdr3_length: 15
cdr3_nt: TGTGCCAGCAGCTTTACAGGGTCTAGGGACGAGCAGTACTTC; cdr3_aa: CASSFTGSRDEQYF; d_call: .; j_call: TRBJ2-7; clone_size: .; v_call: TRBV5-6; cdr3_length: 14
cdr3_nt: TGCGCCAGCAGCCAAGATGGGCTCCCGGGAAACACCATATATTTT; cdr3_aa: CASSQDGLPGNTIYF; d_call: .; j_call: TRBJ1-3; clone_size: .; v_call: TRBV5-5; cdr3_length: 15
cdr3_nt: TGCGCCAGCAGCTTGGTTCCAGAGAACACCGGGGAGCTGTTTTTT; cdr3_aa: CASSLVPENTGELFF; d_call: .; j_call: TRBJ2-2; clone_size: .; v_call: TRBV5-1; cdr3_length: 15
cdr3_nt: TGCGCCAGCAGCTTGTTCCAGGCGGGTGAAAAACTGTTTTTT; cdr3_aa: CASSLFQAGEKLFF; d_call: .; j_call: TRBJ1-4; clone_size: .; v_call: TRBV5-1; cdr3_length: 14
cdr3_nt: TGTGCCAGCAGCGCGGGACAGGGAAGGGGCACCGGGGAGCTGTTTTTT; cdr3_aa: CASSAGQGRGTGELFF; d_call: TRBD1; j_call: TRBJ2-2; clone_size: .; v_call: TRBV11-3; cdr3_length: 16
cdr3_nt: TGTGCCAGCGCTAAGGCCCCTGGGAGCTCCTACAATGAGCAGTTCTTC; cdr3_aa: CASAKAPGSSYNEQFF; d_call: .; j_call: TRBJ2-1; clone_size: .; v_call: TRBV27; cdr3_length: 16
cdr3_nt: TGTGCCAGCAGCTTAGCGGGTAGCGGGAGACGAGAGACCCAGTACTTC; cdr3_aa: CASSLAGSGRRETQYF; d_call: TRBD2; j_call: TRBJ2-5; clone_size: .; v_call: TRBV7-2; cdr3_length: 16
cdr3_nt: TGTGCCAGCAGTTTCCTTAGCAGGGGGACCTATGGCTACACCTTC; cdr3_aa: CASSFLSRGTYGYTF; d_call: TRBD1; j_call: TRBJ1-2; clone_size: .; v_call: TRBV28; cdr3_length: 15
cdr3_nt: TGTGCCAGCAGTTACTCGTACGGACAGACTAACTATGGCTACACCTTC; cdr3_aa: CASSYSYGQTNYGYTF; d_call: .; j_call: TRBJ1-2; clone_size: .; v_call: TRBV6-5; cdr3_length: 16
cdr3_nt: TGTGCCAGCAGTGCCTCCGGGACAGGGAGACGGTACTTC; cdr3_aa: CASSASGTGRRYF; d_call: TRBD1; j_call: TRBJ2-7; clone_size: .; v_call: TRBV6-5; cdr3_length: 13
cdr3_nt: TGTGCCAGTAGTATCCGGGACAGCTCAAACACTGAAGCTTTCTTT; cdr3_aa: CASSIRDSSNTEAFF; d_call: TRBD1; j_call: TRBJ1-1; clone_size: .; v_call: TRBV19; cdr3_length: 15